This record concerns one T cell receptor (beta chain) sequence. These data come from a study of T cells after somatic rescue of genetic block. The germline V gene has CDR1 MNHEY and CDR2 SVGAGI. The CDR3 contains 14 residues. V was trimmed by 6 bases and J by 5 bases, leaving 14 bases between them. Clones were read by immunoSEQ multiplex PCR, and TCRdb kept only the in-frame ones, dropping some. The sample consists of 110,000 or so clones, 90% to 95% of them appearing once. Sequencing was done on a sample of peripheral blood mononuclear cells (PBMCs). The chain recombines TRBV6-5 with TRBJ2-1; no definite D call. This clonotype was obtained from a woman between 18 and 30 years old. The CDR3 sequence is CASSPQIPDNEQFF. In DNA form, the CDR3 reads TGTGCCAGCAGCCCCCAGATTCCAGACAATGAGCAGTTCTTC.